This passage covers 6 T cell receptor beta chains from one sample sequenced in a study of T cells in Graves' hyperthyroidism and ophthalmopathy. Researchers took RNA transcripts and amplified the TCR beta CDR3 regions from them. TCR CDR3 regions were first amplified by RT-PCR with HTBI primers. TCRdb ran MiXCR on the multiplex PCR reads and lists one entry per CDR3 protein. The sample carries about 570,000 distinct CDR3 sequences, about half recorded once. The sequenced sample was peripheral blood or thyroid tissue (not recorded which). The receptors were sampled from an adult woman with Graves' disease, either hyperthyroidism or ophthalmopathy (not recorded which).

This chain uses TRBV24-1 with TRBJ2-6; D tentatively fits TRBD1 or TRBD2 (5 bases each). The germline V gene has CDR1 KGHDR and CDR2 SFDVKD. The CDR3 covers 13 residues. The V end was cut by 10 bases, the J end by 2 bases, with 8 bases between. The chain's CDR3 is CATGVPGANVLTF. The DNA for the CDR3 is TGTGCCACGGGGGTCCCTGGGGCCAACGTCCTGACTTTC.

This clonotype was seen at least ten times. CDR3 DNA: TGCGCCAGCAGCTATGAGGGGAGTCTGAACACTGAAGCTTTCTTT. This translates into CASSYEGSLNTEAFF. The V and J genes are TRBV5-1 and TRBJ1-1, with D perhaps matching TRBD1 (5 bases). CDR1 is SGHRS and CDR2 is YFSETQ in the germline V gene. The CDR3 is made up of 15 amino acids. V lost 3 bases and J 0 bases, leaving 12 bases between the germline ends.

The V gene is TRBV4-1, the J gene TRBJ1-1; D is undetermined. V was trimmed by 2 bases and J by 11 bases, leaving 18 bases between them. Germline-derived CDR1 and CDR2 are MGHRA and YSYEKL. There are 14 residues in the CDR3. CDR3 protein: CASSQNFLEAYAFF. CDR3 bases: TGCGCCAGCAGCCAAAACTTTCTCGAGGCTTACGCTTTCTTT.

The sample holds many counts of this clonotype. The V gene is TRBV5-1, the J gene TRBJ1-6; D is ambiguous. The CDR3 is 13 residues long. V lost 2 bases, J lost 6 bases, and 6 bases lay in between. The germline V gene has CDR1 SGHRS and CDR2 YFSETQ. The CDR3, as DNA: TGCGCCAGCAGCTTCGACGGTAATTCACCCCTCCACTTT. Residues: CASSFDGNSPLHF. The entire variable domain, with the rest obtained from reference TRBV5-1 and TRBJ1-6, is as follows: KAGVTQTPRYLIKTRGQQVTLSCSPISGHRSVSWYQQTPGQGLQFLFEYFSETQRNKGNFPGRFSGRQFSNSRSEMNVSTLELGDSALYLCASSFDGNSPLHFGNGTRLTVT.

Comments on this clonotype: Since no conserved phenylalanine or tryptophan closes the CDR3, a read error is the likely cause. It is unclear where the CDR3 begins or ends on the DNA, so no DNA is shown, and the CDR3 is as TCRdb lists it. V gene TRBV12-3 or TRBV12-4 combines with J gene TRBJ2-5. The length of the CDR3 is 9 amino acids, counting both ends. The CDR3 spells CASSQPKKL.

This chain links TRBV2 with TRBJ2-5; 13 nucleotides line up with TRBD2. Unmatched junction bases numbered 4, after V lost 6 bases and J lost 3 bases. Germline assignment: CDR1 SNHLY and CDR2 FYNNEI. The length of the CDR3 is 15 residues. The CDR3 DNA follows: TGTGCCAGCAGCCCCGGGACTAGCGGGGAAGAGACCCAGTACTTC. It yields the protein CASSPGTSGEETQYF.